The T cell receptor (beta chain) described here comes from a study of T cell changes during pregnancy in multiple sclerosis. Trimming took 1 base from V and 3 from J, leaving 7 bases between them. The germline V gene encodes CDR1 SGHVS and CDR2 FQNEAQ. The CDR3 sequence is 13 residues long. Clones were read by immunoSEQ multiplex PCR, and TCRdb kept only the in-frame ones, dropping some. The repertoire holds tens of thousands of clones, with approximately 90% as singletons. This clonotype was obtained from a female donor in good health, enrolled as a control in a pregnancy study. The sample in question was peripheral blood, obtained after pregnancy. The chain has TRBV7-8 and TRBJ2-7, with D unresolved. Here the CDR3 DNA reads TGTGCCAGCAGCTTAGACACCCTCTACGAGCAGTACTTC. Translation gives CASSLDTLYEQYF. Looking up the rest from reference TRBV7-8 and TRBJ2-7 gives the full variable domain: GAGVSQSPRYKVAKRGQDVALRCDPISGHVSLFWYQQALGQGPEFLTYFQNEAQLDKSGLPSDRFFAERPEGSVSTLKIQRTQQEDSAVYLCASSLDTLYEQYFGPGTRLTVT.